This paragraph reports one TCR beta chain. The antigen is unknown. Use of 60 Vbeta and 13 Jbeta primers characterized the PCR. Repertoires were generated with immunoSEQ multiplex PCR, while TCRdb's copy carries only in-frame clones and drops some. Of about 150,000 clones listed, 70% to 90% are singletons. These data come from a study of cytomegalovirus exposure and HLA in healthy donors. General study findings and limits: V segments that were indistinguishable, TRBV6-2 and TRBV6-3 among them, were omitted from analysis.

This cohort consisted of healthy bone marrow donors. Germline V CDR1 and CDR2: SEHNR, FQNEAQ (reference sequence). The CDR3 totals 19 residues. The ends lost 5 bases at V and 0 bases at J; junction bases unmatched: 9. This chain joins TRBV7-9 and TRBJ2-1; 14 bases align to TRBD2. What was sequenced was PBMCs. The origin of this receptor is a woman aged 40 to 50 in good health and CMV-seronegative. This CDR3 reads CASSPRLAGGLSSYNEQFF. DNA for the CDR3: TGTGCCAGCAGCCCCCGACTAGCGGGAGGGCTGAGCTCCTACAATGAGCAGTTCTTC.